This T cell receptor (beta chain) was sequenced in a study of T cells after yellow fever vaccination. The germline V gene encodes CDR1 LGHNA and CDR2 YSLEER. The length of the CDR3 is 13 residues. MiXCR, applied by TCRdb to the 5' RACE reads, yields one record per CDR3 protein. The sample records 450,000 to 550,000 distinct CDR3 sequences, about a fifth being singletons. With regard to this clonotype: One end of the junction does not line up with germline, which may come from a read error.

The chain couples TRBV4-3 to TRBJ2-7; D ambiguous. This sequence was found in a man between 18 and 35 years old who received the YFV17D yellow fever vaccine. Sequences were derived from PBMCs, sampled less than 25 days after the first yellow fever vaccination. CDR3 region: CASSQDRASPALF. For the CDR3, the DNA is TGCGCCAGCAGCCAAGATCGTGCCAGCCCGGCTCTATTC.